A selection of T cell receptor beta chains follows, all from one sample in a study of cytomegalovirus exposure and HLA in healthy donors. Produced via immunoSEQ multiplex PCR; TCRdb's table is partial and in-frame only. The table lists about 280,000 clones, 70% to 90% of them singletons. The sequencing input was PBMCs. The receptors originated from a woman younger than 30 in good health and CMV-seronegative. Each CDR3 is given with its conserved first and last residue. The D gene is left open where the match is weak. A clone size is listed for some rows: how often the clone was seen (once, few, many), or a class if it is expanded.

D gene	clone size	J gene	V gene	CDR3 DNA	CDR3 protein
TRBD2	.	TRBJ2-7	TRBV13	TGTGCCAGCAGCTCTCGACTAGCGGGAGACGAGCAGTACTTC	CASSSRLAGDEQYF
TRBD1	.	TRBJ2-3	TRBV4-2	TGTGCCAGCAGCCAAGATGGTACAGGGGGAACAGATACGCAGTATTTT	CASSQDGTGGTDTQYF
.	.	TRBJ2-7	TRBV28	TGTGCCAGCACCCGCACGACGGGGAGCTCCTACGAGCAGTACTTC	CASTRTTGSSYEQYF
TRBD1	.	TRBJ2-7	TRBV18	TGTGCCAGCTCCCGTCCCGGGACAGGGATCAACGAGCAGTACTTC	CASSRPGTGINEQYF
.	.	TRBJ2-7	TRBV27	TGTGCCAGCAGTTTATCCAGACAGCTCGAGCAGTACTTC	CASSLSRQLEQYF
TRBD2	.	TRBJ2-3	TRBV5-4	TGTGCCAGCAGCCTTAGCGGGACCCTCACAGATACGCAGTATTTT	CASSLSGTLTDTQYF
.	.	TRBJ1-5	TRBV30	TGTGCCTGGAACACCCGGGGCAGGGGTCAGCCCCAGCATTTT	CAWNTRGRGQPQHF
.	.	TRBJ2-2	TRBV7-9	TGTGCCAGCACGGGCACCGGGGAGCTGTTTTTT	CASTGTGELFF
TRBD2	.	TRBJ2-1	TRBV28	TGTGCCAGCAGTTTACTAGCGGGGTACAATGAGCAGTTCTTC	CASSLLAGYNEQFF
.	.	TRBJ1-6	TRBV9	TGTGCCAGCACCTCACAGGCTTATAATTCACCCCTCCACTTT	CASTSQAYNSPLHF
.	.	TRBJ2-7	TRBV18	TGTGCCAGCTCACCACCTTCGGCGGCTTCCCCCTACGAGCAGTACTTC	CASSPPSAASPYEQYF
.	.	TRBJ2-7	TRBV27	TGTGCCAGCAGTTTCAGGGCACCCTACGAGCAGTACTTC	CASSFRAPYEQYF
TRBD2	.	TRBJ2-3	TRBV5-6	TGTGCCAGCAGCACTGGACTAGCGACAGATACGCAGTATTTT	CASSTGLATDTQYF
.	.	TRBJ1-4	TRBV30	TGTGCCTGGAGTGTACGAGGGTATGAAAAACTGTTTTTT	CAWSVRGYEKLFF
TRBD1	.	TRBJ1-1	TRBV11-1	TGTGCCAGCAGCCCTACCCGCGGGACAGGCATGAACACTGAAGCTTTCTTT	CASSPTRGTGMNTEAFF
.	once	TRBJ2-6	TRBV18	TGTGCCAGCTCACCAATGACAGCCTCTGGGGCCAACGTCCTGACTTTC	CASSPMTASGANVLTF
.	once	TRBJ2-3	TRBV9	TGTGCCAGCAGCGTAGGAGGTACAGATACGCAGTATTTT	CASSVGGTDTQYF
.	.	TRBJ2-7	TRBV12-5	TGTGCTAGTGGTTTGGTTCTGGCCGAGCAGTACTTC	CASGLVLAEQYF
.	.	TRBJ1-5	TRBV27	TGTGCCAGCAGTTTATTTGGGCCCAATCAGCCCCAGCATTTT	CASSLFGPNQPQHF
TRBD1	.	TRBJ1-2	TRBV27	TGTGCCAGCAGTTTGGGACAGGGAGGTTTCTCTGGCTACACCTTC	CASSLGQGGFSGYTF
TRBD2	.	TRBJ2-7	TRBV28	TGTGCCAGCCTCCCGGGAGGGGAGGGCCCCTACGAGCAGTACTTC	CASLPGGEGPYEQYF
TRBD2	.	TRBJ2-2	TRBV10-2	TGCGCCAGCAGTTTGGTGTCTAGCGGGCTTACCGGGGAGCTGTTTTTT	CASSLVSSGLTGELFF
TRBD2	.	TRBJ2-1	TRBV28	TGTGCCAGCAGCTTAGGACTAGCGGGAGAAGGAAATGAGCAGTTCTTC	CASSLGLAGEGNEQFF
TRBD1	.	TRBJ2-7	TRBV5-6	TGTGCCAGCAGCTTGATCGGAACAGGGGAGTACGAGCAGTACTTC	CASSLIGTGEYEQYF
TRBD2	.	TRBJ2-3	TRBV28	TGTGCCAGCAGCTTCGGGCTAGCGGGTATAGATACGCAGTATTTT	CASSFGLAGIDTQYF
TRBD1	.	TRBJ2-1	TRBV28	TGTGCCAGCAGTTTATCCGGACAGGGGGCTCGGAATGAGCAGTTCTTC	CASSLSGQGARNEQFF